The rows below give T cell receptor beta chains drawn from one sample of a study of beta chain features in type 1 diabetes. Profiled with immunoSEQ multiplex PCR; TCRdb holds only in-frame clones, not every one. This sample carries some 900,000 clones, roughly 17% of them seen once, and the ten largest clones take 0.023%. Sequences were obtained from naive CD4+ T cells from blood. These TCRs come from a young woman in good health. Both conserved end residues are part of each CDR3. A D gene is named only where the DNA matches it firmly. A row's size may be missing; if present it is once, few, many or a size class.

V,J,D,size,CDR3,DNA
TRBV7-9,TRBJ2-1,-,few,CASSLARGGEQFF,TGTGCCAGCAGCTTAGCGAGGGGCGGGGAGCAGTTCTTC
TRBV19,TRBJ2-2,-,few,CASSKTGSNTGELFF,TGTGCCAGTAGCAAAACAGGGTCCAACACCGGGGAGCTGTTTTTT
TRBV14,TRBJ2-3,-,-,CASSQGTSYTDTQYF,TGTGCCAGCAGCCAGGGGACTTCTTACACAGATACGCAGTATTTT
TRBV14,TRBJ1-3,-,once,CASSRTASSGNTIYF,TGTGCCAGCAGCCGGACTGCCAGCTCTGGAAACACCATATATTTT
TRBV7-2,TRBJ2-2,TRBD2,few,CASITTSGSFGELFF,TGTGCCAGCATCACAACTAGCGGGAGTTTCGGGGAGCTGTTTTTT
TRBV7-3,TRBJ2-5,-,few,CASSSYLEETQYF,TGTGCCAGCAGCTCATACTTGGAAGAGACCCAGTACTTC
TRBV18,TRBJ2-7,-,-,CASSPCGQGCEQYF,TGTGCCAGCTCACCATGCGGTCAGGGATGCGAGCAGTACTTC
TRBV21-1,TRBJ2-1,-,-,CASSKISGQDAGTRYNEQFF,TGTGCCAGCAGCAAAATTAGCGGGCAGGACGCCGGGACTAGGTACAATGAGCAGTTCTTC
TRBV6-6,TRBJ2-7,TRBD2,-,CASRGPGLASYEQYF,TGTGCCAGCAGAGGCCCGGGACTAGCGTCCTACGAGCAGTACTTC
TRBV28,TRBJ2-2,-,-,CASSFSRANTGELFF,TGTGCCAGCAGTTTCTCCCGCGCGAACACCGGGGAGCTGTTTTTT
TRBV5-6,TRBJ2-3,TRBD1,-,CASSRDRGDTQYF,TGTGCCAGCAGCAGAGACAGGGGAGATACGCAGTATTTT
TRBV6-5,TRBJ2-5,-,-,CASSPSQPYQETQYF,TGTGCCAGCAGTCCAAGCCAGCCGTACCAAGAGACCCAGTACTTC
TRBV7-9,TRBJ2-7,TRBD2,-,CASSFGRTSLYEQYF,TGTGCCAGCAGCTTCGGCCGGACTAGTTTGTACGAGCAGTACTTC
TRBV7-9,TRBJ1-4,-,few,CASSNIRGVGEKLFF,TGTGCCAGCAGCAACATCCGGGGGGTTGGTGAAAAACTGTTTTTT
TRBV9,TRBJ2-1,-,-,CASSVGPGPGSYNEQFF,TGTGCCAGCAGCGTAGGTCCCGGGCCAGGGTCCTACAATGAGCAGTTCTTC
TRBV9,TRBJ1-2,TRBD1,few,CASSETGDFYGYTF,TGTGCCAGCAGCGAGACAGGGGACTTCTATGGCTACACCTTC
TRBV29-1,TRBJ2-1,-,few,CSVGPSGGYNEQFF,TGCAGCGTTGGGCCCTCAGGGGGGTACAATGAGCAGTTCTTC
TRBV27,TRBJ2-7,TRBD2,-,CASSEPSGRAPYEQYF,TGTGCCAGCAGCGAGCCTAGCGGGAGGGCCCCCTACGAGCAGTACTTC
TRBV29-1,TRBJ1-2,-,few,CSVGDNANYGYTF,TGCAGCGTTGGGGACAATGCTAACTATGGCTACACCTTC
TRBV5-1,TRBJ2-5,-,-,CASSLGPVQETQYF,TGCGCCAGCAGCTTGGGGCCGGTACAAGAGACCCAGTACTTC
TRBV7-8,TRBJ2-5,-,few,CASSPIGLVVETQYF,TGTGCCAGCAGCCCCATTGGGCTAGTGGTAGAGACCCAGTACTTC
TRBV7-9,TRBJ2-3,-,-,CASRLDPGTDTQYF,TGTGCCAGCCGACTAGACCCAGGCACAGATACGCAGTATTTT
TRBV7-9,TRBJ2-2,-,few,CASSLSPGMGTGELFF,TGTGCCAGCAGCTTAAGCCCGGGTATGGGCACCGGGGAGCTGTTTTTT
TRBV7-2,TRBJ1-5,-,-,CASSLGLSGSQPQHF,TGTGCCAGCAGCCTTGGGCTCTCGGGCAGTCAGCCCCAGCATTTT
TRBV6-1,TRBJ2-7,-,few,CASSAFPGNSYEQYF,TGTGCCAGCAGCGCCTTCCCAGGCAACTCCTACGAGCAGTACTTC
TRBV7-8,TRBJ2-5,TRBD1,few,CASRRGRTGSQETQYF,TGTGCCAGTAGGCGGGGTCGGACAGGGTCCCAAGAGACCCAGTACTTC
TRBV5-4,TRBJ2-1,-,-,CASSLVQGSSNEQFF,TGTGCCAGCAGCTTGGTCCAGGGAAGTAGCAATGAGCAGTTCTTC
TRBV28,TRBJ2-2,-,-,CASNTDRSGELFF,TGTGCCAGCAACACAGACAGATCCGGGGAGCTGTTTTTT
TRBV6-5,TRBJ1-2,-,once,CASSYGPMGNYGYTF,TGTGCCAGCAGTTACGGGCCCATGGGGAACTATGGCTACACCTTC
TRBV7-3,TRBJ1-5,-,-,CASSPPLLGNQPQHF,TGTGCCAGCAGCCCCCCATTGCTGGGCAATCAGCCCCAGCATTTT
TRBV28,TRBJ2-4,-,few,CASSLRRRSSSANIQYF,TGTGCCAGCAGTTTGCGTAGGAGAAGTAGCAGCGCCAACATTCAGTACTTC
TRBV7-2,TRBJ2-1,TRBD2,-,CASSVAGAFYNEQFF,TGTGCCAGCAGTGTAGCGGGAGCCTTCTACAATGAGCAGTTCTTC
TRBV10-3,TRBJ2-7,-,-,CAISSRVEQYF,TGTGCCATCAGTTCGAGAGTCGAGCAGTACTTC
TRBV5-6,TRBJ2-7,TRBD2,few,CASRLGLADYEQYF,TGTGCCAGCAGGTTGGGACTAGCGGACTACGAGCAGTACTTC
TRBV9,TRBJ1-4,-,-,CASSAALGGEKLFF,TGTGCCAGCAGCGCCGCCTTAGGAGGTGAAAAACTGTTTTTT
TRBV7-9,TRBJ1-5,-,few,CASSSPGSHQPQHF,TGTGCCAGCAGCTCGCCGGGATCCCATCAGCCCCAGCATTTT
TRBV9,TRBJ2-7,-,few,CASSVGAPQGGRDEQYF,TGTGCCAGCAGCGTAGGTGCCCCCCAGGGGGGGCGCGACGAGCAGTACTTC
TRBV6-6,TRBJ2-3,TRBD2,-,CASSPLAGGVDTQYF,TGTGCCAGCAGCCCCCTGGCGGGAGGCGTAGATACGCAGTATTTT
TRBV19,TRBJ1-1,-,-,CASGKGDGMNTEAFF,TGTGCCAGTGGTAAGGGGGACGGAATGAACACTGAAGCTTTCTTT
TRBV18,TRBJ2-4,-,-,CASSPPWGNIQYF,TGTGCCAGCTCACCACCGTGGGGAAACATTCAGTACTTC
TRBV2,TRBJ2-4,TRBD2,few,CASSLGLAKNIQYF,TGTGCCAGCAGTTTGGGACTAGCAAAAAACATTCAGTACTTC
TRBV19,TRBJ1-1,-,few,CASTYRVGAFF,TGTGCCAGTACCTACAGGGTCGGAGCTTTCTTT
TRBV21-1,TRBJ1-5,-,few,CASRQQRRDNQPQHF,TGTGCCAGCAGGCAACAAAGGAGAGACAATCAGCCCCAGCATTTT
TRBV15,TRBJ2-2,-,few,CATSLNTGELFF,TGTGCCACCAGCCTTAACACCGGGGAGCTGTTTTTT
TRBV9,TRBJ2-2,-,-,CASSVARGKTGELFF,TGTGCCAGCAGCGTAGCTAGGGGAAAAACCGGGGAGCTGTTTTTT
TRBV6-5,TRBJ1-4,-,-,CASSYRGNEKLFF,TGTGCCAGCAGTTACAGGGGAAATGAAAAACTGTTTTTT
TRBV29-1,TRBJ2-4,-,-,CSVEGPAKNIQYF,TGCAGCGTTGAAGGGCCAGCCAAAAACATTCAGTACTTC
TRBV7-3,TRBJ2-5,TRBD1,-,CASSFGDRELVVETQYF,TGTGCCAGCAGCTTCGGGGACAGGGAGTTGGTGGTAGAGACCCAGTACTTC
TRBV6-6,TRBJ1-1,-,-,CASSYSLQRNTEAFF,TGTGCCAGCAGTTACTCGTTACAGCGGAACACTGAAGCTTTCTTT
TRBV6-1,TRBJ1-1,TRBD1,-,CASSPGQHMNTEAFF,TGTGCCAGCTCCCCGGGACAGCACATGAACACTGAAGCTTTCTTT
TRBV6-5,TRBJ2-7,TRBD1,few,CASSYGQGFEQYF,TGTGCCAGCAGTTACGGACAGGGGTTCGAGCAGTACTTC